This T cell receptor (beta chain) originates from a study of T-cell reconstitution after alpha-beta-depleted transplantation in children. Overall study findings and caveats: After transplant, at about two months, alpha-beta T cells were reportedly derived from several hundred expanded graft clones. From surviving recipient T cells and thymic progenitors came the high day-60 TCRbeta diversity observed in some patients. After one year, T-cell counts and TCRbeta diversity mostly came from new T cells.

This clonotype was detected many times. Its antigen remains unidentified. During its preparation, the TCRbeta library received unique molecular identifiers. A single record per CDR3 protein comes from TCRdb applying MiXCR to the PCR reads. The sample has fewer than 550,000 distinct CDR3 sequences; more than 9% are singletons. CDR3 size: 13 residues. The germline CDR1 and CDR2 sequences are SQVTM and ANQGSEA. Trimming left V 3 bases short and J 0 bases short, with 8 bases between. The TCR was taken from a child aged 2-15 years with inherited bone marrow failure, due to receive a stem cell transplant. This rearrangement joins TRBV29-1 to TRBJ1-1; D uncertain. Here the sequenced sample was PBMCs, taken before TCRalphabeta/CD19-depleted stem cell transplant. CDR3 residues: CSVDGRLNTEAFF. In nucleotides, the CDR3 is TGCAGCGTTGATGGCAGGTTGAACACTGAAGCTTTCTTT.